Following are 30 T cell receptor beta chains from one sample sequenced in a study of shared clonotypes between healthy human individuals. Clones were read by immunoSEQ multiplex PCR, and TCRdb kept only the in-frame ones, dropping some. The table records under 1 million clones, 80% to 95% of them present only once. Positive CCR7 selection of CD45RO-negative cells yielded the naive CD8 cells, and terminally differentiated effector memory CD45RA+ cells were excluded. Specimen: naive CD8+ T cells sorted from blood. The receptors derive from a man younger than 40 in good health.

The rearrangement uses TRBV7-6 and TRBJ2-3, with 9 bases lining up with TRBD2. CDR1 and CDR2 (germline): SGHVS, FNYEAQ. The CDR3 is 17 amino acids. Trimming at V came to 5 bases and at J to 3 bases, leaving 12 bases not matched to a gene. CDR3 region: CASSRSGRTAGTDTQYF. The DNA of the CDR3 is TGTGCCAGCAGCCGAAGCGGGAGGACCGCGGGAACAGATACGCAGTATTTT.

The genes are TRBV27 and TRBJ2-5; perhaps D is TRBD1 or TRBD2 (5 bases each). The V and J ends lost 5 bases and 1 base respectively, with 11 bases between them. CDR3 length: 14 residues. Germline values: CDR1 MNHEY, CDR2 SMNVEV (reference sequence). In nucleotides, the CDR3 is TGTGCCAGCAGTCTGGGACGGATCCAAGAGACCCAGTACTTC. As protein: CASSLGRIQETQYF.

The V gene is TRBV28, the J gene TRBJ2-7, with D unresolved. The germline gives CDR1 MDHEN, CDR2 SYDVKM. V lost 3 bases and J lost 9, with 15 bases in between. The CDR3 totals 13 residues. The CDR3 loop reads CASSFPWQEGQYF. In DNA form, the CDR3 reads TGTGCCAGCAGTTTCCCTTGGCAAGAAGGGCAGTACTTC.

The chain recombines TRBV27 with TRBJ2-1; D remains ambiguous. Trimming pared 2 bases from V and 4 bases from J, leaving 6 bases between. Germline V CDR1 and CDR2: MNHEY, SMNVEV (reference sequence). There are 13 residues in the CDR3. The DNA for the CDR3 is TGTGCCAGCAGTTTAACTGGATACAATGAGCAGTTCTTC. Protein: CASSLTGYNEQFF.

This chain links TRBV28 with TRBJ1-5, with 10 bases aligning to TRBD1. Germline V gene data show CDR1 as MDHEN and CDR2 as SYDVKM. After removal of 4 bases from V and 6 bases from J, the junction contained 6 bases not matched to a gene. This CDR3 is built from 15 residues. The CDR3 DNA reads as TGTGCCAGCAGTTGGGGACAGGGGTTCAGTCAGCCCCAGCATTTT. It translates to CASSWGQGFSQPQHF.

The chain combines TRBV7-9 with TRBJ2-7; D not resolved. Trimming left V 1 base short and J 3 bases short, with 4 bases between. Per the germline V gene, CDR1 is SEHNR and CDR2 is FQNEAQ (reference sequence). The CDR3 covers 12 residues. CDR3 amino acids: CASSLEYYEQYF. The CDR3 DNA is TGTGCCAGCAGCTTAGAATACTACGAGCAGTACTTC.

This chain joins TRBV13 and TRBJ2-1; D is tentatively TRBD1 or TRBD2 (5 bases each). CDR1 is PRHDT, CDR2 FYEKMQ, per germline (reference sequence). Trimming shortened V by 6 bases and J by 0 bases, and 12 bases separated the two germline ends. The CDR3 runs 15 residues. The CDR3 DNA follows: TGTGCCAGCAGGGGGGAAGGATACTCCTACAATGAGCAGTTCTTC. Translation: CASRGEGYSYNEQFF. The full variable domain, in which reference TRBV13 and TRBJ2-1 provide the parts outside the CDR3, is AAGVIQSPRHLIKEKRETATLKCYPIPRHDTVYWYQQGPGQDPQFLISFYEKMQSDKGSIPDRFSAQQFSDYHSELNMSSLELGDSALYFCASRGEGYSYNEQFFGPGTRLTVL.

Comment on this clone: The same CDR3 also results from other DNA sequences found in this sample. The rearrangement joins TRBV2 to TRBJ2-7; D might be TRBD1 (5 bases). V was trimmed by 8 bases and J by 3 bases, leaving 5 bases between them. Germline V gives CDR1 SNHLY, CDR2 FYNNEI. The CDR3 covers 10 residues. CDR3 in amino acids: CASQGYEQYF. The CDR3 coding sequence is TGTGCCAGCCAGGGCTACGAGCAGTACTTC.

As for this clone: Other DNA sequences in this sample translate to the same CDR3. V is TRBV4-1 and J is TRBJ2-5, with TRBD1 matching over 10 bases. Germline lookup yields CDR1 MGHRA and CDR2 YSYEKL. The CDR3 contains 15 residues. Trimming cost V 3 bases and J 5 bases; bases outside gene matches: 6. CDR3 nucleotides: TGCGCCAGCAGCCACCTTGACAGGGGGCAGGAGACCCAGTACTTC. The encoded protein is CASSHLDRGQETQYF.

The CDR3 loop is CASSQDRVMSNQPQHF. CDR3 nucleotide sequence: TGCGCCAGCAGCCAAGATAGGGTAATGAGCAATCAGCCCCAGCATTTT. The chain combines TRBV4-3 with TRBJ1-5; D gene unclear. V lost 0 bases to trimming and J lost 1 base, with 10 bases between them. Per germline, CDR1 LGHNA and CDR2 YSLEER. There are 16 residues in the CDR3.

The V gene is TRBV7-9, the J gene TRBJ1-1, with a possible D match to TRBD1 (6 bases). V lost 5 bases and J 1 base, leaving 20 bases between the germline ends. CDR1 SEHNR and CDR2 FQNEAQ come from the germline V gene (reference sequence). This CDR3 comprises 17 residues. The CDR3 is CASSPAGDTLGNTEAFF. In DNA form, the CDR3 reads TGTGCCAGCAGCCCGGCGGGGGACACCCTGGGGAACACTGAAGCTTTCTTT.

V usage is TRBV6-1 and J usage is TRBJ2-7; possibly TRBD1 for D (6 bases). The CDR3 loop spans 13 amino acids. V was shortened by 6 bases and J by 0 bases, with 9 bases between the two germline ends. The germline V gene encodes CDR1 MNHNS and CDR2 SASEGT. CDR3 amino acids: CASRTGPSYEQYF. The CDR3 region has the DNA TGTGCCAGCAGAACAGGGCCCTCCTACGAGCAGTACTTC.

This clone was seen a single time. This chain connects TRBV9 to TRBJ1-4, with D hard to call. The CDR3 totals 16 residues. CDR1 SGDLS and CDR2 YYNGEE come from the germline V gene. V shed 0 bases and J shed 8 bases, with 17 bases lying between them. DNA for the CDR3: TGTGCCAGCAGCGTAGCTCGAGGAGGGAGTCGGGAAAAACTGTTTTTT. Its protein product is CASSVARGGSREKLFF.

The V and J genes are TRBV7-3 and TRBJ2-3; D possibly corresponds to TRBD2 (6 bases). CDR1 and CDR2 (germline): SGHTA, FQGTGA. This CDR3 is built from 13 residues. V lost 4 bases to trimming and J lost 1 base, with 6 bases between them. The DNA of the CDR3 is TGTGCCAGCAGCTCGGGAGGCACAGATACGCAGTATTTT. It encodes CASSSGGTDTQYF.

V usage is TRBV29-1 and J usage is TRBJ1-5, with unresolved D. The CDR3 has 13 residues. Trimming took 1 base from V and 11 from J, leaving 15 bases between them. Looked up from germline, CDR1 is SQVTM and CDR2 is ANQGSEA. The CDR3 nucleotides read TGCAGCGTTGAAGGAACCCCGACCGGGACCCAGCATTTT. This gives the protein CSVEGTPTGTQHF.

This clone was recorded once. The chain couples TRBV18 to TRBJ2-5, with D uncertain. Trimming pared 2 bases from V and 5 bases from J, leaving 12 bases between. The CDR3 consists of 14 residues. CDR1 and CDR2 (germline): KGHSH, LQKENI. The CDR3 loop reads CASSPSDVRETQYF. The CDR3 bases are TGTGCCAGCTCACCATCTGACGTCCGGGAGACCCAGTACTTC.

The chain carries TRBV14 and TRBJ2-1; possibly TRBD1 or TRBD2 for D (5 bases each). V was pared by 4 bases and J by 0 bases, with 16 bases between. CDR3 length equals 17 residues. The germline CDR1 and CDR2 sequences are SGHDN and FVKESK. The CDR3 protein is CASSPLEGPFSYNEQFF. CDR3 bases: TGTGCCAGCAGCCCATTAGAGGGGCCCTTCTCCTACAATGAGCAGTTCTTC.

The rearrangement links TRBV7-8 to TRBJ2-2, with D tentatively TRBD1 or TRBD2 (6 bases each). This CDR3 spans 15 amino acids. V was trimmed by 3 bases and J by 7 bases, leaving 15 bases between them. Germline V gene sequence: CDR1 SGHVS, CDR2 FQNEAQ. CDR3: CASSFRGLGRGELFF. The CDR3 DNA follows: TGTGCCAGCAGCTTCAGGGGACTGGGCCGCGGGGAGCTGTTTTTT.

V gene TRBV7-6 combines with J gene TRBJ2-7, with a weak D call TRBD1 (6 bases). The CDR3 is 15 amino acids. Between the trimmed V and J ends, which lost 5 bases and 2 bases, there was a span of 16 bases. Germline assignment: CDR1 SGHVS and CDR2 FNYEAQ. The chain's CDR3 is CASSNGDKVPYEQYF. Here the CDR3 DNA reads TGTGCCAGCAGCAACGGGGACAAGGTTCCCTACGAGCAGTACTTC.

The chain uses TRBV6-5 and TRBJ1-4, with D perhaps matching TRBD1 (6 bases). The V end lost 6 bases, the J end lost 5 bases, and 16 bases lay between the germline ends. From germline, CDR1 is MNHEY and CDR2 SVGAGI. This CDR3 contains 15 residues. CDR3 loop: CASSHGQTRNEKLFF. The CDR3 DNA reads TGTGCCAGCAGCCATGGACAGACAAGAAATGAAAAACTGTTTTTT.

The chain joins TRBV19 to TRBJ2-2, with 7 bases aligning to TRBD2. The CDR3 is 15 residues long. J lost 2 bases, V lost 5 bases, and 5 bases had no gene match. Per the germline V gene, CDR1 is LNHDA and CDR2 is SQIVND (reference sequence). Here the CDR3 reads CASSLPSGNTGELFF. The CDR3 bases are TGTGCCAGTAGTCTCCCTAGCGGAAACACCGGGGAGCTGTTTTTT. Variable domain in full (rest from reference TRBV19 and TRBJ2-2): DGGITQSPKYLFRKEGQNVTLSCEQNLNHDAMYWYRQDPGQGLRLIYYSQIVNDFQKGDIAEGYSVSREKKESFPLTVTSAQKNPTAFYLCASSLPSGNTGELFFGEGSRLTVL.

The genes are TRBV6-1 and TRBJ2-7; 13 bases fit TRBD2. The V gene end was trimmed by 0 bases and the J gene end by 3 bases; junction bases not matched to a gene: 11. CDR1 MNHNS and CDR2 SASEGT come from the germline V gene. CDR3 length: 19 residues. The CDR3 region is CASSEALGLAGDVGYEQYF. CDR3 DNA: TGTGCCAGCAGTGAAGCCCTAGGACTAGCGGGAGATGTGGGCTACGAGCAGTACTTC.

The chain uses TRBV27 and TRBJ2-3, with D perhaps matching TRBD1 (6 bases). The CDR3 totals 16 residues. Trimming pared 3 bases from V and 6 bases from J, leaving 19 bases between. The germline V gene has CDR1 MNHEY and CDR2 SMNVEV (reference sequence). The CDR3 reads CASSLGDIGLGDTQYF. The CDR3, as DNA: TGTGCCAGCAGTTTGGGGGACATAGGGCTTGGGGATACGCAGTATTTT.

The chain employs TRBV28 and TRBJ2-7, with D perhaps TRBD2 (5 bases). This CDR3 contains 13 residues. Germline V gives CDR1 MDHEN, CDR2 SYDVKM. Trimming stripped 7 bases from V and 7 bases from J, with 17 bases between. Here the CDR3 DNA reads TGTGCCAGCACCCCCATCGCCTGGAGGGAGCAGTACTTC. As protein: CASTPIAWREQYF.

V and J are TRBV27 and TRBJ2-3; TRBD2 is a possible D gene (5 bases). This CDR3 has 14 residues. V was shortened by 10 bases and J by 2 bases, with 16 bases between the two germline ends. Germline lookup yields CDR1 MNHEY and CDR2 SMNVEV (reference sequence). CDR3 loop: CATRGSPHTDTQYF. The CDR3 DNA reads as TGTGCCACCCGAGGGTCCCCCCACACAGATACGCAGTATTTT.

The chain links TRBV28 to TRBJ2-1; TRBD2 is a possible D gene (5 bases). Germline CDR1 is MDHEN and CDR2 is SYDVKM. The germline V and J ends were trimmed by 6 bases and 7 bases, with 10 bases remaining between them. CDR3 size: 12 residues. CDR3 sequence reads: CASSLGRNEQFF. CDR3 sequence (DNA): TGTGCCAGCAGCCTAGGGAGAAATGAGCAGTTCTTC.

This sequence joins TRBV7-9 and TRBJ2-3, with 10 bases identical to TRBD2. CDR3 length: 17 amino acids. Germline V gene data show CDR1 as SEHNR and CDR2 as FQNEAQ (reference sequence). The V segment lost 5 bases and the J segment 5 bases; nucleotides outside the gene matches: 13. The CDR3 reads CASSHSGLAGALDTQYF. Written as DNA, the CDR3 is TGTGCCAGCAGCCACTCAGGTCTAGCGGGAGCTTTAGATACGCAGTATTTT.

CDR3 nucleotides: TGTGCCAGCAGTTTATTGTCCGCGGCGGGAGAAGTTTCCGAGCAGTACTTC. This encodes CASSLLSAAGEVSEQYF. The J gene is TRBJ2-7, the V gene TRBV27, with 7 bases that match TRBD2. The CDR3 runs to 17 residues. The V and J ends lost 1 base and 6 bases, in that order; junction bases with no gene match: 15. Germline CDR1 MNHEY, CDR2 SMNVEV (reference sequence).

The genes are TRBV10-3 and TRBJ1-2, with 7 bases matching TRBD1. Per germline, CDR1 ENHRY and CDR2 SYGVKD. This CDR3 spans 17 amino acids. Trimming cost V 6 bases and J 4 bases; bases outside gene matches: 17. The CDR3 here is CAIRGQTGDKNGYGYTF. The CDR3, as DNA: TGTGCCATCAGGGGCCAAACAGGGGACAAAAATGGCTATGGCTACACCTTC.

This clone came up once. This chain connects TRBV5-1 to TRBJ2-1; 9 nucleotides line up with TRBD2. The germline V gene has CDR1 SGHRS and CDR2 YFSETQ. The CDR3 runs 19 residues. With V trimmed by 1 base and J by 6 bases, 17 bases remained unmatched. CDR3 sequence (DNA): TGCGCCAGCAGCTTGCGGTCGGGAGGAACAGCGGGAGGAGGCAATGAGCAGTTCTTC. It translates to CASSLRSGGTAGGGNEQFF.